This passage covers 12 T cell receptor beta chains from one sample sequenced in a study of CD8 T cells in Susac syndrome. Random hexamers served to reverse transcribe roughly 0.45 to 1 ug RNA. MiXCR was run by TCRdb on the immunoSEQ multiplex PCR reads, yielding one entry per CDR3 protein. The sample lists about 240,000 distinct CDR3 sequences; 96% were seen once. The sample comprised CD4+ T cells from PBMCs. All receptors come from a human donor with Susac syndrome.

The chain couples TRBV7-2 to TRBJ1-2; TRBD1 agrees at 9 bases. V gave up 5 bases and J gave up 8 bases; unmatched junction bases: 15. Germline V gene lookup returns CDR1 SGHTA and CDR2 FQGNSA. CDR3 length: 16 residues. The CDR3, as DNA: TGTGCCAGCAGCCTCACGGCGACAGGGGGGATTGGGGGCTACACCTTC. Its protein product is CASSLTATGGIGGYTF.

The rearrangement joins TRBV30 to TRBJ1-1; D is unresolved. The germline V gene has CDR1 GTSNPN and CDR2 SVGIG (reference sequence). The CDR3 is 14 amino acids. Trimming pared 8 bases from V and 0 bases from J, leaving 16 bases between. The CDR3 bases are TGTGCCAGAAGCGGGCCTTATATGAACACTGAAGCTTTCTTT. This codes for CARSGPYMNTEAFF.

The chain employs TRBV5-6 and TRBJ1-2; 7 bases match TRBD1. Germline V lookup: CDR1 SGHDT, CDR2 YYEEEE. Unmatched junction bases numbered 8, after V lost 1 base and J lost 8 bases. CDR3 length equals 14 residues. CDR3 sequence (DNA): TGTGCCAGCAGCTTGACAGGGGATGTTTGGGGCTACACCTTC. It specifies CASSLTGDVWGYTF.

V and J are TRBV9 and TRBJ2-2, with D possibly called TRBD1 or TRBD2 (5 bases each). Germline CDR1 is SGDLS and CDR2 is YYNGEE. V shed 7 bases and J shed 6 bases, with 19 bases lying between them. The CDR3 consists of 15 residues. This CDR3 is CASRTGIEGSGELFF. The CDR3 nucleotides read TGTGCCAGCCGGACGGGTATCGAGGGGTCCGGGGAGCTGTTTTTT.

V gene TRBV29-1 combines with J gene TRBJ1-3, with a possible D match to TRBD1 (5 bases). The germline gives CDR1 SQVTM, CDR2 ANQGSEA. The CDR3 length is 15 residues. Trimming cost V 4 bases and J 0 bases, with 13 bases left between them. The CDR3 reads CSVGQGGSSGNTIYF. Written as DNA, the CDR3 is TGCAGCGTTGGGCAGGGTGGGAGCTCTGGAAACACCATATATTTT.

The chain uses TRBV7-8 and TRBJ1-2, with 8 bases lining up with TRBD1. Trimming removed 2 bases from V and 3 bases from J; junction bases left unmatched: 2. The germline V gene has CDR1 SGHVS and CDR2 FQNEAQ. The length of the CDR3 is 14 residues. The CDR3 region has the DNA TGTGCCAGCAGCTTAAGGGACAGGTACTATGGCTACACCTTC. Translation gives CASSLRDRYYGYTF. Full variable domain (remainder filled in from reference TRBV7-8 and TRBJ1-2): GAGVSQSPRYKVAKRGQDVALRCDPISGHVSLFWYQQALGQGPEFLTYFQNEAQLDKSGLPSDRFFAERPEGSVSTLKIQRTQQEDSAVYLCASSLRDRYYGYTFGSGTRLTVV.

The chain couples TRBV4-1 to TRBJ2-4; D gene unclear. This CDR3 comprises 17 residues. Germline CDR1 is MGHRA and CDR2 is YSYEKL. V lost 1 base to trimming and J lost 8 bases, with 21 bases between them. CDR3 amino acids: CASSQVGGDFGGDIQYF. The CDR3 nucleotides are TGCGCCAGCAGCCAAGTAGGTGGAGACTTCGGTGGGGACATTCAGTACTTC.

This clonotype was observed a handful of times. The chain recombines TRBV12-3 or TRBV12-4 with TRBJ1-1; perhaps TRBD1 as D (5 bases). V was shortened by 8 bases and J by 5 bases, with 12 bases between the two germline ends. This CDR3 has 12 amino acids. The CDR3 protein is CASSLRQTEAFF. The CDR3 DNA reads TGTGCCAGCTCCCTCAGACAGACTGAAGCTTTCTTT.

The sample holds one count of this clonotype. The chain combines TRBV28 with TRBJ2-1; 15 positions agree with TRBD2. Losses at the gene ends were 5 bases for V and 7 bases for J; bases not matched to a gene: 9. This CDR3 comprises 17 residues. Germline loops: CDR1 MDHEN, CDR2 SYDVKM. The CDR3 loop is CASSPGPGLAGGNEQFF. CDR3 nucleotides: TGTGCCAGCAGTCCCGGACCGGGACTAGCGGGAGGAAATGAGCAGTTCTTC.

The chain joins TRBV20-1 to TRBJ2-7; D could derive from TRBD1 or TRBD2 (6 bases each). Germline lookup yields CDR1 DFQATT and CDR2 SNEGSKA (reference sequence). The CDR3 is 13 residues long. Trimming pared 0 bases from V and 7 bases from J, leaving 13 bases between. The CDR3 nucleotides read TGCAGTGCTAGAGAATCGGGGGCGTGGGAGCAGTACTTC. This gives the protein CSARESGAWEQYF.

V and J are TRBV30 and TRBJ2-3; no clear D. The V end lost 0 bases, the J end lost 5 bases, and 12 bases lay between the germline ends. This CDR3 comprises 14 residues. The germline V gene encodes CDR1 GTSNPN and CDR2 SVGIG (reference sequence). The CDR3, as DNA: TGTGCCTGGAGTGTACCAGGACGAGGAGATACGCAGTATTTT. The encoded protein is CAWSVPGRGDTQYF.

The chain couples TRBV2 to TRBJ2-5, with 7 positions matching TRBD2. CDR1 is SNHLY and CDR2 is FYNNEI in the germline V gene. The CDR3 has 12 residues. Trimming removed 8 bases from V and 8 bases from J; junction bases left unmatched: 8. The CDR3 here is CASGRQRGTQYF. DNA for the CDR3: TGTGCCAGCGGGAGACAGCGGGGCACCCAGTACTTC.